These 23 T cell receptor beta chains originate from one sample sequenced in a study of T cell responses to AZD1222 COVID-19 vaccine. The method was immunoSEQ multiplex PCR; TCRdb's version includes in-frame clones alone and lacks a portion of them. The table includes over 110,000 clones, around 91% detected once. This specimen was peripheral blood, taken on day 0 of AZD1222 vaccination. These receptors were collected from an adult in good health.

The chain carries TRBV12-3 or TRBV12-4 and TRBJ2-5; no firm D call. V lost 6 bases to trimming and J lost 5 bases, with 7 bases between them. The CDR3 sequence is 11 residues long. CDR3 sequence reads: CASSQSETQYF. In DNA, the CDR3 is TGTGCCAGCAGCCAAAGCGAGACCCAGTACTTC.

A single count supports this clone. The V call is TRBV10-1, the J call TRBJ1-2; 9 bases agree with TRBD1. This CDR3 contains 14 residues. V was clipped by 8 bases and J by 2 bases; unmatched bases: 6. Germline CDR1 reads WNHNN; CDR2 reads SYGVQD (reference sequence). CDR3 amino acids: CASVGTGLNYGYTF. The CDR3 coding sequence is TGCGCCAGCGTCGGGACAGGGTTGAACTATGGCTACACCTTC.

This chain joins TRBV7-2 and TRBJ1-2; D possibly corresponds to TRBD1 (6 bases). CDR1 and CDR2 from the germline V gene are SGHTA and FQGNSA. The CDR3 extends over 12 amino acids. Trimming left V 10 bases short and J 4 bases short, with 13 bases between. The CDR3 coding sequence is TGTGCCACTCCGATAGGGGGCTATGGCTACACCTTC. Amino acids: CATPIGGYGYTF.

The chain employs TRBV5-6 and TRBJ1-1, with D possibly being TRBD1 (5 bases). The germline gives CDR1 SGHDT, CDR2 YYEEEE. V was trimmed by 4 bases and J by 0 bases, leaving 13 bases between them. The CDR3 length is 15 residues. CDR3 residues: CASSRGRFMNTEAFF. CDR3 DNA sequence: TGTGCCAGCAGCAGGGGACGGTTCATGAACACTGAAGCTTTCTTT.

The V and J genes are TRBV27 and TRBJ1-4, with a possible D match to TRBD1 (5 bases). CDR1 and CDR2 (germline): MNHEY, SMNVEV (reference sequence). The V end lost 5 bases, the J end lost 7 bases, and 17 bases lay between the germline ends. This CDR3 comprises 15 residues. CDR3 residues: CASSPGRGVSEKLFF. The CDR3 DNA sequence: TGTGCCAGCAGTCCCGGGCGGGGGGTGAGTGAAAAACTGTTTTTT.

This sequence joins TRBV3-1 (or the pseudogene TRBV3-2) and TRBJ1-1; D not resolved. Germline V CDR1 and CDR2: LGHDT, YNNKEL (reference sequence). V gave up 3 bases and J gave up 7 bases, with 18 bases separating them. CDR3 length equals 15 residues. Here the CDR3 reads CASSQAPMIGGEAFF. CDR3 bases: TGTGCCAGCAGCCAGGCCCCCATGATAGGAGGTGAAGCTTTCTTT.

The chain recombines TRBV2 with TRBJ2-1; TRBD1 matches 8 bases. CDR1 SNHLY and CDR2 FYNNEI come from the germline V gene. CDR3 length: 14 residues. V lost 4 bases, J lost 6 bases, and 5 bases stayed unmatched. CDR3 sequence reads: CASSVDRAFNEQFF. The DNA for the CDR3 is TGTGCCAGCAGTGTGGACAGGGCCTTCAATGAGCAGTTCTTC.

The chain links TRBV4-2 to TRBJ2-3, with TRBD2 matching 10 bases. The junction had 6 bases not matched to a gene; V was cut back by 2 bases and J by 1 base. The germline gives CDR1 LGHNA, CDR2 YNFKEQ. The CDR3 runs 17 residues. The CDR3, as DNA: TGTGCCAGCAGCCAATACTACGGGACTAGCGGCACAGATACGCAGTATTTT. It translates to CASSQYYGTSGTDTQYF.

V and J are TRBV5-8 and TRBJ1-1; D may be TRBD1 (5 bases). The CDR3 loop spans 16 amino acids. Germline V CDR1 and CDR2: SGHTS, YDEGEE. The CDR3 sequence is CASPSEKGSLNTEAFF. For the CDR3, the DNA is TGTGCGTCCCCAAGCGAGAAGGGGAGCTTGAACACTGAAGCTTTCTTT.

The chain links TRBV5-1 to TRBJ1-1; 10 positions agree with TRBD1. The CDR3 is made up of 16 amino acids. The V and J ends lost 4 bases and 5 bases, in that order; junction bases with no gene match: 11. Germline CDR1 reads SGHRS; CDR2 reads YFSETQ. The CDR3: CASSPQTGGGKTEAFF. The DNA of the CDR3 is TGCGCCAGCAGCCCGCAGACAGGGGGCGGAAAAACTGAAGCTTTCTTT.

The V gene is TRBV30, the J gene TRBJ2-7; D possibly corresponds to TRBD1 (5 bases). This CDR3 comprises 12 residues. V lost 3 bases, J lost 5 bases, and 11 bases lay in between. Germline V gene sequence: CDR1 GTSNPN, CDR2 SVGIG (reference sequence). The CDR3 nucleotides are TGTGCCTGGAGCAGACAGAATAACGAGCAGTACTTC. Protein product: CAWSRQNNEQYF.

The chain is built from TRBV5-1 and TRBJ2-7; 10 bases match TRBD1. The CDR3 is 14 amino acids. Germline assignment: CDR1 SGHRS and CDR2 YFSETQ. Unmatched junction bases numbered 6, after V lost 4 bases and J lost 5 bases. The CDR3 here is CASSRGQGTDEQYF. CDR3 in DNA: TGCGCCAGCAGCCGGGGACAGGGGACGGACGAGCAGTACTTC.

The J gene is TRBJ1-3, the V gene TRBV6-5; D gene ambiguous. Looked up from germline, CDR1 is MNHEY and CDR2 is SVGAGI. Trimming pared 0 bases from V and 5 bases from J, leaving 11 bases between. The CDR3 contains 15 residues. CDR3 nucleotides: TGTGCCAGCAGTTACTCGTTCGCGAGGAGAAACACCATATATTTT. It yields the protein CASSYSFARRNTIYF.

J is TRBJ1-5 and V is TRBV2; 7 nucleotides align to TRBD1. The CDR3 has 16 residues. V trimming: 4 bases; J trimming: 2 bases; junction bases outside the gene matches: 8. Germline CDR1 is SNHLY and CDR2 is FYNNEI. The CDR3 region has the DNA TGTGCCAGCAGTGGGAAGCAGGGGGGGGGCAATCAGCCCCAGCATTTT. It codes for CASSGKQGGGNQPQHF.

The genes are TRBV6-5 and TRBJ2-3, with D uncertain. CDR1 MNHEY and CDR2 SVGAGI come from the germline V gene. This CDR3 comprises 14 residues. The V end was cut by 5 bases, the J end by 2 bases, with 11 bases between. Here the CDR3 reads CASSPGPNTDTQYF. The CDR3 DNA sequence: TGTGCCAGCAGTCCCGGACCAAACACAGATACGCAGTATTTT.

J is TRBJ1-5 and V is TRBV19; D gene uncertain. Trimming left V 3 bases short and J 6 bases short, with 6 bases between. Germline loops: CDR1 LNHDA, CDR2 SQIVND (reference sequence). The CDR3 covers 12 residues. Here the CDR3 DNA reads TGTGCCAGTAGTATTAAGGGTCAGCCCCAGCATTTT. Translated, it gives CASSIKGQPQHF. Using reference TRBV19 and TRBJ1-5 for the parts outside the CDR3, the full variable domain is DGGITQSPKYLFRKEGQNVTLSCEQNLNHDAMYWYRQDPGQGLRLIYYSQIVNDFQKGDIAEGYSVSREKKESFPLTVTSAQKNPTAFYLCASSIKGQPQHFGDGTRLSIL.

The DNA of the CDR3 is TGCAGTGCTAGTAAGTTGATTGAAGCTTTCTTT. Residues: CSASKLIEAFF. The chain is built from TRBV20-1 and TRBJ1-1, with no clear D. Per germline, CDR1 DFQATT and CDR2 SNEGSKA (reference sequence). V was clipped by 3 bases and J by 7 bases, with 9 bases between them. The CDR3 spans 11 residues.

This chain connects TRBV29-1 to TRBJ2-7; 14 nucleotides line up with TRBD2. The CDR3 sequence is 14 residues long. The ends lost 7 bases at V and 4 bases at J; junction bases unmatched: 6. CDR1 is SQVTM and CDR2 is ANQGSEA in the germline V gene. The CDR3 nucleotides are TGCAGCGCTGGGACTAGCGGGAGCAAGTACGAGCAGTACTTC. Its translation: CSAGTSGSKYEQYF.

This chain links TRBV5-1 with TRBJ2-7; perhaps TRBD1 as D (5 bases). CDR1 and CDR2 (germline): SGHRS, YFSETQ. This CDR3 spans 18 amino acids. V was clipped by 2 bases and J by 2 bases, with 23 bases between them. The CDR3 nucleotides are TGCGCCAGCAGCTTCCCGGAGCCCCCGACAGAAACCACCTACGAGCAGTACTTC. Translation: CASSFPEPPTETTYEQYF.

V gene TRBV7-2 combines with J gene TRBJ1-5; TRBD1 is a possible D gene (5 bases). From germline, CDR1 is SGHTA and CDR2 FQGNSA. The CDR3 contains 14 residues. Trimming removed 2 bases at V and 2 bases at J, with 7 bases between. As DNA, the CDR3 is TGTGCCAGCAGCTTACAGGGTGGCAATCAGCCCCAGCATTTT. Encoded protein: CASSLQGGNQPQHF. Full variable domain (outside the CDR3, taken from reference TRBV7-2 and TRBJ1-5): GAGVSQSPSNKVTEKGKDVELRCDPISGHTALYWYRQSLGQGLEFLIYFQGNSAPDKSGLPSDRFSAERTGGSVSTLTIQRTQQEDSAVYLCASSLQGGNQPQHFGDGTRLSIL.

The chain recombines TRBV9 with TRBJ2-7; D remains unclear. CDR3 length equals 14 residues. V dropped 4 bases and J dropped 2 bases, with 13 bases sitting between them. Per the germline V gene, CDR1 is SGDLS and CDR2 is YYNGEE. For the CDR3, the DNA is TGTGCCAGCAGCCCCGAATTTTCGGCCTACGAGCAGTACTTC. This translates into CASSPEFSAYEQYF.

The gene calls are TRBV6-5 and TRBJ1-4; D remains ambiguous. This CDR3 region has 14 residues. CDR1 MNHEY and CDR2 SVGAGI come from the germline V gene. V dropped 6 bases and J dropped 0 bases, with 8 bases sitting between them. The CDR3 reads CASRRTATNEKLFF. The DNA of the CDR3 is TGTGCCAGCAGAAGGACGGCAACTAATGAAAAACTGTTTTTT.

The gene calls are TRBV9 and TRBJ2-7; D might be TRBD1 or TRBD2, each matching 5 bases. The CDR3 consists of 14 residues. Germline lookup yields CDR1 SGDLS and CDR2 YYNGEE. Trimming left V 2 bases short and J 2 bases short, with 11 bases between. The CDR3 is CASSVGTPTYEQYF. The CDR3 DNA follows: TGTGCCAGCAGCGTTGGGACCCCAACCTACGAGCAGTACTTC.